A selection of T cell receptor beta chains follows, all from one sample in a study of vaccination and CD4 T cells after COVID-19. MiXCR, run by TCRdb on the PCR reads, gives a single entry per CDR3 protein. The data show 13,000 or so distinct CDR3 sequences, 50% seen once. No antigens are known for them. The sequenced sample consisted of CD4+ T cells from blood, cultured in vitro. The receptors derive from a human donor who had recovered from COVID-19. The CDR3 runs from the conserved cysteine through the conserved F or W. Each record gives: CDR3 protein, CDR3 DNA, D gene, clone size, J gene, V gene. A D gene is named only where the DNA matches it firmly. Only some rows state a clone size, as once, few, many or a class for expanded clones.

CDR3 protein: CASSGNGVSNQPQHF
CDR3 DNA: TGTGCCAGCAGTGGTAATGGGGTTAGCAATCAGCCCCAGCATTTT
D gene: NA
clone size: NA
J gene: TRBJ1-5
V gene: TRBV2

CDR3 protein: CASGPGGGHNSPLHF
CDR3 DNA: TGTGCCAGCGGCCCCGGGGGGGGGCATAATTCACCCCTCCACTTT
D gene: NA
clone size: once
J gene: TRBJ1-6
V gene: TRBV6-1

CDR3 protein: CAISEAVGGQLGEQYF
CDR3 DNA: TGTGCCATCAGTGAGGCTGTAGGGGGGCAGCTCGGCGAGCAGTACTTC
D gene: NA
clone size: few
J gene: TRBJ2-7
V gene: TRBV10-3

CDR3 protein: CASSVGGVSYEQYF
CDR3 DNA: TGTGCCAGCAGTGTCGGTGGGGTCTCCTACGAGCAGTACTTC
D gene: NA
clone size: NA
J gene: TRBJ2-7
V gene: TRBV6-1

CDR3 protein: CVSSLIGGSYGYTF
CDR3 DNA: TGTGTCAGCAGCTTAATTGGGGGGAGCTATGGCTACACCTTC
D gene: NA
clone size: once
J gene: TRBJ1-2
V gene: TRBV7-2

CDR3 protein: CASSLRTGNTGELFF
CDR3 DNA: TGCGCCAGCAGCTTAAGGACAGGGAACACCGGGGAGCTGTTTTTT
D gene: TRBD1
clone size: NA
J gene: TRBJ2-2
V gene: TRBV5-1

CDR3 protein: CASSYRPTGSSYNSPLHF
CDR3 DNA: TGTGCCAGCAGTTACCGACCTACAGGGAGCTCCTATAATTCACCCCTCCACTTT
D gene: NA
clone size: NA
J gene: TRBJ1-6
V gene: TRBV6-5

CDR3 protein: CASSAGGTEAFF
CDR3 DNA: TGTGCCAGCTCTGCAGGGGGCACTGAAGCTTTCTTT
D gene: TRBD1
clone size: few
J gene: TRBJ1-1
V gene: TRBV2

CDR3 protein: CASSRGGGQLEAFF
CDR3 DNA: TGTGCCAGCAGTCGGGGTGGCGGGCAATTGGAAGCTTTCTTT
D gene: NA
clone size: NA
J gene: TRBJ1-1
V gene: TRBV12-3/TRBV12-4

CDR3 protein: CASSYSTDYSRHF
CDR3 DNA: TGTGCCAGCAGTTACTCGACTGACTACTCCAGACACTTC
D gene: NA
clone size: NA
J gene: TRBJ2-7
V gene: TRBV6-5

CDR3 protein: CVRTGPGLKNQPQHF
CDR3 DNA: TGCGTCAGAACCGGCCCGGGGCTCAAGAATCAGCCCCAGCATTTT
D gene: NA
clone size: NA
J gene: TRBJ1-5
V gene: TRBV5-1

CDR3 protein: CASRRGGKLNTEAFF
CDR3 DNA: TGTGCCAGCAGGAGGGGGGGGAAACTGAACACTGAAGCTTTCTTT
D gene: NA
clone size: medium-sized
J gene: TRBJ1-1
V gene: TRBV6-1

CDR3 protein: CASSTRQGSGTEAFF
CDR3 DNA: TGTGCCAGCAGCACACGACAGGGGAGCGGCACTGAAGCTTTCTTT
D gene: TRBD1
clone size: NA
J gene: TRBJ1-1
V gene: TRBV11-1

CDR3 protein: CAWSVGGGDYGYTF
CDR3 DNA: TGTGCCTGGAGTGTGGGGGGAGGGGACTATGGCTACACCTTC
D gene: NA
clone size: NA
J gene: TRBJ1-2
V gene: TRBV30

CDR3 protein: CASSGRGSFMNTEAFF
CDR3 DNA: TGTGCCAGCAGCGGGAGGGGGAGCTTCATGAACACTGAAGCTTTCTTT
D gene: NA
clone size: NA
J gene: TRBJ1-1
V gene: TRBV6-1

CDR3 protein: CSAWTSSDTQYF
CDR3 DNA: TGCAGTGCGTGGACTTCTTCAGATACGCAGTATTTT
D gene: NA
clone size: NA
J gene: TRBJ2-3
V gene: TRBV20-1

CDR3 protein: CASSTRDTGSYEQYF
CDR3 DNA: TGTGCCAGTAGTACCCGGGACACCGGCTCCTACGAGCAGTACTTC
D gene: NA
clone size: few
J gene: TRBJ2-7
V gene: TRBV19

CDR3 protein: CASVPPWESTEAFF
CDR3 DNA: TGTGCCAGCGTCCCGCCGTGGGAGAGCACTGAAGCTTTCTTT
D gene: NA
clone size: NA
J gene: TRBJ1-1
V gene: TRBV7-9

CDR3 protein: CASSFAGPLYGYTF
CDR3 DNA: TGTGCCAGCAGCTTTGCAGGGCCCCTCTATGGCTACACCTTC
D gene: NA
clone size: few
J gene: TRBJ1-2
V gene: TRBV7-2

CDR3 protein: CASLGAGNTEAFF
CDR3 DNA: TGTGCCAGTCTTGGAGCAGGTAACACTGAAGCTTTCTTT
D gene: NA
clone size: NA
J gene: TRBJ1-1
V gene: TRBV19

CDR3 protein: CASSGTFRDEKLFF
CDR3 DNA: TGTGCCAGCAGTGGGACATTCCGCGATGAAAAACTGTTTTTT
D gene: NA
clone size: few
J gene: TRBJ1-4
V gene: TRBV12-3/TRBV12-4

CDR3 protein: CASSSLTLGLEQYF
CDR3 DNA: TGTGCCAGCAGCTCCCTGACTTTAGGTCTCGAGCAGTACTTC
D gene: NA
clone size: NA
J gene: TRBJ2-7
V gene: TRBV11-2

CDR3 protein: CSARDIIATKGYTF
CDR3 DNA: TGCAGTGCTAGAGACATAATCGCGACGAAGGGCTACACCTTC
D gene: NA
clone size: medium-sized
J gene: TRBJ1-2
V gene: TRBV20-1

CDR3 protein: CASSEGGGGYTF
CDR3 DNA: TGTGCCAGCAGTGAAGGTGGGGGAGGCTACACCTTC
D gene: NA
clone size: NA
J gene: TRBJ1-2
V gene: TRBV2

CDR3 protein: CASSRRTDTQYF
CDR3 DNA: TGCGCCAGCTCCCGCAGGACAGATACGCAGTATTTT
D gene: NA
clone size: few
J gene: TRBJ2-3
V gene: TRBV5-1

CDR3 protein: CSAARGVSNTGELFF
CDR3 DNA: TGCAGTGCTGCAAGGGGGGTCTCGAACACCGGGGAGCTGTTTTTT
D gene: NA
clone size: NA
J gene: TRBJ2-2
V gene: TRBV20-1

CDR3 protein: CASSLQGSYEQYF
CDR3 DNA: TGTGCCAGCAGTTTACAGGGGTCGTACGAGCAGTACTTC
D gene: TRBD1
clone size: medium-sized
J gene: TRBJ2-7
V gene: TRBV2

CDR3 protein: CSAGTGLFTEQFF
CDR3 DNA: TGCAGTGCCGGGACAGGGCTGTTTACTGAGCAGTTCTTC
D gene: TRBD1
clone size: few
J gene: TRBJ2-1
V gene: TRBV20-1

CDR3 protein: CAWRRGRGTYEQYF
CDR3 DNA: TGTGCCTGGAGACGGGGGAGGGGTACCTACGAGCAGTACTTC
D gene: TRBD2
clone size: few
J gene: TRBJ2-7
V gene: TRBV30

CDR3 protein: CASSWSLRASTDTQYF
CDR3 DNA: TGTGCCAGCAGTTGGTCTCTCAGGGCCAGCACAGATACGCAGTATTTT
D gene: NA
clone size: NA
J gene: TRBJ2-3
V gene: TRBV2

CDR3 protein: CASSKERGASTDTQYF
CDR3 DNA: TGTGCCAGCAGTAAAGAGCGGGGGGCTAGCACAGATACGCAGTATTTT
D gene: TRBD2
clone size: NA
J gene: TRBJ2-3
V gene: TRBV6-1

CDR3 protein: CASSDRGRTGELFF
CDR3 DNA: TGTGCCAGCAGTGACAGGGGGCGTACCGGGGAGCTGTTTTTT
D gene: TRBD1
clone size: NA
J gene: TRBJ2-2
V gene: TRBV2

CDR3 protein: CASSSSWEANTGELFF
CDR3 DNA: TGTGCCAGCAGCTCCTCGTGGGAGGCGAACACCGGGGAGCTGTTTTTT
D gene: NA
clone size: NA
J gene: TRBJ2-2
V gene: TRBV7-9

CDR3 protein: CASRKNEKLFF
CDR3 DNA: TGTGCCAGCAGGAAAAATGAAAAACTGTTTTTT
D gene: NA
clone size: NA
J gene: TRBJ1-4
V gene: TRBV6-1

CDR3 protein: CATSRSSDGYGKLFF
CDR3 DNA: TGTGCCACCAGCAGATCCTCGGACGGGTATGGAAAACTGTTTTTT
D gene: NA
clone size: NA
J gene: TRBJ1-4
V gene: TRBV15

CDR3 protein: CATSRGENVLREQYF
CDR3 DNA: TGTGCCACCAGCAGAGGTGAGAACGTCCTTCGGGAGCAGTACTTC
D gene: NA
clone size: few
J gene: TRBJ2-7
V gene: TRBV15

CDR3 protein: CAIRTGTSNTEAFF
CDR3 DNA: TGTGCCATCAGGACTGGGACCTCAAACACTGAAGCTTTCTTT
D gene: NA
clone size: NA
J gene: TRBJ1-1
V gene: TRBV10-3

CDR3 protein: CASSGVHSNQPQHF
CDR3 DNA: TGTGCCAGCTCCGGGGTCCATAGCAATCAGCCCCAGCATTTT
D gene: NA
clone size: NA
J gene: TRBJ1-5
V gene: TRBV2

CDR3 protein: CASSYSGTSGEQYF
CDR3 DNA: TGTGCCAGCAGTTACTCCGGGACTAGCGGCGAGCAGTACTTC
D gene: TRBD2
clone size: NA
J gene: TRBJ2-7
V gene: TRBV6-5

CDR3 protein: CATSEGSVGYTF
CDR3 DNA: TGTGCCACAAGCGAGGGGTCCGTGGGCTACACCTTC
D gene: NA
clone size: NA
J gene: TRBJ1-2
V gene: TRBV19

CDR3 protein: CASSPLQGNTEAFF
CDR3 DNA: TGTGCCAGCAGTCCCCTTCAAGGGAACACTGAAGCTTTCTTT
D gene: NA
clone size: NA
J gene: TRBJ1-1
V gene: TRBV27

CDR3 protein: CASSLERTGNEKLFF
CDR3 DNA: TGTGCCAGCAGCTTGGAACGGACAGGGAACGAAAAACTGTTTTTT
D gene: TRBD1
clone size: few
J gene: TRBJ1-4
V gene: TRBV5-4